This T cell receptor (beta chain) was found in a study of beta chain features in type 1 diabetes (dated by TCRdb to between 2017 and 2018). Turning to the overall study: Mean age, gender distribution, total cell number and subset yield were not different between patients and healthy donors. A total of 85 million to 110 million sorted cells were examined across all samples, and RNA yield correlated strongly with the number of cells per subset. The study compared the TCRB repertoires of sorted circulating CD4+ T cell subsets in recently diagnosed type 1 diabetes patients with those in matched healthy donors. Naive and central memory subsets were obtained from all 30 or so donors, but regulatory and stem cell-like memory subsets were isolated from only 8 patients and roughly eight healthy donors. General conclusions and limits of the study: Because small numbers of individuals were included in the HLA sub-analyses, any influence of HLA type on TCRB rearrangement was left unresolved. A moderate but significant shortening of TCRB CDR3 length was observed in type 1 diabetes patients in all four CD4+ subsets. The naive, central memory and regulatory TCRB repertoires appeared to resemble one another more closely among patients than among healthy donors. Because cDNA rather than genomic DNA was sequenced, highly expressing activated cells could have been over-represented, although no difference in activation and CD3 levels was found between groups. Shorter templates might be favored by PCR, yet because patient and control samples were amplified and corrected together, any such skew would affect both groups equally. Patients with type 1 diabetes made fewer insertions and deleted more nucleotides at VDJ recombination sites, implying thymic rearrangement abnormalities.

Each donor gave one peripheral blood draw, roughly 120 mL on average, collected into heparinised tubes. A BD FACSAria II was used to sort naive, central memory, regulatory and stem cell-like memory CD4+ T cells with a panel that included CD45RO, CCR7, CD25, CD127, CD95 and CD27. Every sorted population had a purity above 95%. Right away, PBMCs were isolated by Lymphoprep density gradient centrifugation and were stained directly, with no culture step. So that batch effects would be minimized, each experiment stained and sorted samples in pairs, pairing one healthy donor with one patient. CDR1 and CDR2 (SGHTA, FQGNSA) derive from the germline V gene. V is trimmed back by 1 base and J by 2 bases, and the junction contains 5 bases that no gene match accounts for. Reading from cysteine to phenylalanine, the CDR3 counts 15 amino acids. Only the CDR3 region is kept as DNA, spanning 45 bases read in frame from base 1.

Only a few counts were recorded for this clone. Its recognized antigen is unknown. Nothing much larger sits one base from this clone, and base qualities are not available. The High Capacity cDNA Reverse Transcription Kit was used to reverse transcribe all of the isolated RNA, meaning that expressed TCRB transcripts were what got sequenced. Deep immunoSEQ sequencing was applied to naive, central memory and regulatory T cell samples, giving an average of roughly 3.6 million total reads per sample. After sorted cells were lysed in RLT buffer, RNA was extracted with DNase-treated RNeasy Micro or Mini kits, with the choice depending on cell number. Each cell subset was processed on its own to prevent cross-contamination, while patient and healthy donor samples were processed together. TCRB sequences were amplified from cDNA with the immunoSEQ multiplex PCR, producing 87-bp fragments spanning the CDR3 region. Sequencing of the amplicons was performed on the Illumina HiSeq platform. From the authors' description of their analysis: PCR bias was computationally corrected using synthetic template baselines, reads within Hamming distance 2 were collapsed, and singletons that could not be merged were discarded. Reads were aligned against IMGT to assign V, D and J genes, CDR3 length and insertions or deletions at six rearrangement sites. Clonotype counts were normalized to sorted cell number within each subset before computing true diversity and Gini coefficients with the tcR R package. The overlap coefficient, calculated on TCRB nucleotide sequences, was used to quantify repertoire sharing. Out-of-frame TCRB sequences from naive cells were analyzed to stand in for the pre-selection repertoire. TCRdb limited this immuneACCESS table to in-frame rearrangements with V and J called. A share of clones is missing; checked studies link under half to unresolved V genes, and the rest is unexplained. V, J and clone size reflect that table, while D and trimming were determined from the DNA. This sample comprises 810,000 or so clones, under 20% of them detected only once. The ten largest clonotypes hold 0.023% of the sample.

This chain joins TRBV7-2 to TRBJ2-7; the central 7 bases match TRBD2. The sample was naive CD4+ T cells from blood. The label giving this sample's cell subset or site can be read as: true naive CD4+ T cells. The clonotype originates from a woman between 18 and 29 years old in good health. The CDR3 region: CASSLVSGVPYEQYF. The nucleotide sequence reads as follows: TGTGCCAGCAGCTTAGTCAGCGGGGTACCCTACGAGCAGTACTTC.